The next 6 T cell receptor beta chains were all read from a single sample in a study of technical replicates of blood from a handful of donors. Some clones are missing from TCRdb's copy, which holds only in-frame ones; the method was immunoSEQ multiplex PCR. This sample has 60,000 to 90,000 clones, with less than 97% found just once. Material for sequencing was T cells isolated from PBMCs. The receptor source for this set is a human donor in good health.

The chain is built from TRBV27 and TRBJ2-7; the match to TRBD2 covers 8 bases. This CDR3 region has 14 residues. CDR1 MNHEY and CDR2 SMNVEV come from the germline V gene (reference sequence). The V segment lost 5 bases and the J segment 3 bases; nucleotides outside the gene matches: 6. CDR3 region: CASSVSGGFYEQYF. The DNA for the CDR3 is TGTGCCAGCAGTGTAAGCGGGGGATTCTACGAGCAGTACTTC.

The chain links TRBV4-1 to TRBJ2-7; D unclear. Trimming stripped 0 bases from V and 2 bases from J, with 14 bases between. Germline V gives CDR1 MGHRA, CDR2 YSYEKL. The CDR3 runs to 16 residues. CDR3 DNA sequence: TGCGCCAGCAGCCAAGAGTATGGCGGAGCTCCCTACGAGCAGTACTTC. The encoded protein is CASSQEYGGAPYEQYF.

The chain is built from TRBV30 and TRBJ2-1, with D possibly being TRBD2 (6 bases). The CDR3 has 14 amino acids. Trimming left V 5 bases short and J 11 bases short, with 22 bases between. The germline V gene encodes CDR1 GTSNPN and CDR2 SVGIG (reference sequence). CDR3 bases: TGTGCCTGGCTTAAATTGGGACTGATGAGGAAGCAGTTCTTC. Amino acids: CAWLKLGLMRKQFF.

V is TRBV30 and J is TRBJ1-1, with TRBD1 matching over 7 bases. The CDR3 runs to 12 residues. Germline V gene sequence: CDR1 GTSNPN, CDR2 SVGIG (reference sequence). V was clipped by 8 bases and J by 5 bases; unmatched bases: 8. The CDR3 DNA is TGTGCCCGCTCGAACAGGGGTACTGAAGCTTTCTTT. Amino acids: CARSNRGTEAFF.

CDR3 in DNA: TGCAGCGGGACTACAGGGGAAATCTACGAGCAGTACTTC. It yields the protein CSGTTGEIYEQYF. J is TRBJ2-7 and V is TRBV29-1, with D possibly being TRBD1 (7 bases). V dropped 7 bases and J dropped 3 bases, with 16 bases sitting between them. This CDR3 comprises 13 residues. The V gene's germline CDR1 is SQVTM and CDR2 ANQGSEA.

This clone was observed a few times. The chain links TRBV19 to TRBJ1-3; no reliable D call. Per the germline V gene, CDR1 is LNHDA and CDR2 is SQIVND (reference sequence). This CDR3 spans 14 amino acids. Trimming stripped 7 bases from V and 0 bases from J, with 10 bases between. The CDR3 DNA reads as TGTGCCAGTATTCACAAGAACTCTGGAAACACCATATATTTT. Translating gives CASIHKNSGNTIYF.